These 17 T cell receptor beta chains came from one sample sequenced in a study of blood T cells in healthy people across ages. Alongside a J-beta primer mix, a sample-barcoded 5' primer served in a second PCR lasting about 7 to 12 cycles. Via MiXCR, TCRdb re-called the 5' RACE reads, giving one row per CDR3 protein. Of a few hundred thousand distinct CDR3 sequences detected, around a quarter appear once; the ten largest clones hold 3% to 4%. A further study also used this sample, focusing on T cells of mothers and their children.

Sequenced sample: blood. These receptors originate from a boy aged 2-9 years in good health.

The chain links TRBV20-1 to TRBJ2-5; D is perhaps TRBD2 (5 bases). The last part of the DNA fits TRBJ2-1 better; the J call may be wrong. This CDR3 is built from 14 residues. Germline V gene lookup returns CDR1 DFQATT and CDR2 SNEGSKA (reference sequence). This chain's CDR3 is CSARAGLLYNEQFF. The CDR3, as DNA: TGCAGTGCTAGAGCAGGACTCCTATACAATGAGCAGTTCTTC.

This clonotype has only a few counts. The rearrangement joins TRBV11-2 to TRBJ2-5, with unresolved D. Germline assignment: CDR1 SGHAT and CDR2 FQNNGV. CDR3 size: 12 residues. V lost 5 bases, J lost 5 bases, and 9 bases lay in between. The CDR3 loop is CASSLRLETQYF. In DNA form, the CDR3 reads TGTGCCAGCAGCCTCCGACTCGAGACCCAGTACTTC.

This clonotype was seen repeatedly, ten times or more. The CDR3 nucleotides read TGTGCCAGCAGCCAAGGTCAGCGGGGGACCCAAGAGACCCAGTACTTC. Its protein product is CASSQGQRGTQETQYF. The chain joins TRBV3-1 to TRBJ2-5; 8 bases fit TRBD2. J was trimmed by 1 base and V by 1 base; bases with no gene match: 5. CDR1 is LGHDT, CDR2 YNNKEL, per germline (reference sequence). The CDR3 is made up of 16 amino acids.

The sample holds a few counts of this clonotype. This chain connects TRBV18 to TRBJ1-2; D gene ambiguous. V lost 3 bases to trimming and J lost 7 bases, with 18 bases between them. This CDR3 has 15 residues. The germline V gene has CDR1 KGHSH and CDR2 LQKENI. The CDR3 region has the DNA TGTGCCAGCTCACCCGGTTTGGAGGGAGTAAGTGGCTACACCTTC. Translation gives CASSPGLEGVSGYTF. Full variable domain (rest looked up from reference TRBV18 and TRBJ1-2): NAGVMQNPRHLVRRRGQEARLRCSPMKGHSHVYWYRQLPEEGLKFMVYLQKENIIDESGMPKERFSAEFPKEGPSILRIQQVVRGDSAAYFCASSPGLEGVSGYTFGSGTRLTVV.

The rearrangement joins TRBV7-6 to TRBJ1-4, with 8 bases that match TRBD1. With V trimmed by 2 bases and J by 4 bases, 3 bases remained unmatched. This CDR3 is 15 amino acids long. Germline V lookup: CDR1 SGHVS, CDR2 FNYEAQ. The CDR3 spells CASSLRQGFNEKLFF. CDR3 sequence (DNA): TGTGCCAGCAGCTTACGACAGGGGTTTAATGAAAAACTGTTTTTT.

This clonotype came up a few times. The rearrangement uses TRBV27 and TRBJ2-6, with 8 bases lining up with TRBD1. The junction had 7 bases not matched to a gene; V was cut back by 3 bases and J by 0 bases. Germline V gene data show CDR1 as MNHEY and CDR2 as SMNVEV (reference sequence). The CDR3 length is 18 residues. The CDR3 loop is CASSFKGQGISGANVLTF. In nucleotides, the CDR3 is TGTGCCAGCAGTTTCAAAGGACAGGGTATCTCTGGGGCCAACGTCCTGACTTTC.

The rearrangement uses TRBV7-9 and TRBJ1-4; 10 bases fit TRBD1. Per the germline V gene, CDR1 is SEHNR and CDR2 is FQNEAQ (reference sequence). V lost 0 bases and J lost 8; bases outside the gene matches: 6. CDR3 size: 16 residues. The CDR3 bases are TGTGCCAGCAGCTTAGCGTCCGGGACAGGGGACGAAAAACTGTTTTTT. This sequence encodes CASSLASGTGDEKLFF.

The chain joins TRBV5-1 to TRBJ2-5; 7 bases agree with TRBD2. V gave up 0 bases and J gave up 3 bases; unmatched junction bases: 5. The CDR3 runs to 15 residues. Looked up from germline, CDR1 is SGHRS and CDR2 is YFSETQ. The CDR3 DNA reads TGCGCCAGCAGCTTGGGTTCTAGCGGTGAAGAGACCCAGTACTTC. Amino acids: CASSLGSSGEETQYF.

The chain joins TRBV29-1 to TRBJ1-1; the D gene is possibly TRBD1 (6 bases). The V gene's germline CDR1 is SQVTM and CDR2 ANQGSEA. The V and J ends lost 8 bases and 3 bases respectively, with 16 bases between them. The CDR3 totals 13 residues. In DNA form, the CDR3 reads TGCAGCTTAAGGACAGCCCTGGACACTGAAGCTTTCTTT. Translated: CSLRTALDTEAFF.

This clonotype was recorded a few times. V gene TRBV7-6 combines with J gene TRBJ1-1, with D unresolved. Germline V lookup: CDR1 SGHVS, CDR2 FNYEAQ. Trimming removed 5 bases from V and 4 bases from J, with 11 bases in between. CDR3 length equals 13 residues. CDR3 region: CASSPPVTTEAFF. The CDR3 nucleotides read TGTGCCAGCAGCCCCCCGGTGACCACTGAAGCTTTCTTT.

This chain uses TRBV5-1 with TRBJ2-5, with D possibly TRBD2 on 6 matching bases. Germline V lookup: CDR1 SGHRS, CDR2 YFSETQ. V lost 3 bases to trimming and J lost 2 bases, with 11 bases between them. The CDR3 has 14 residues. CDR3 region: CASSSVADQETQYF. The DNA for the CDR3 is TGCGCCAGCAGCTCAGTAGCGGATCAAGAGACCCAGTACTTC.

This sequence joins TRBV25-1 and TRBJ1-2; D is unclear. Trimming cost V 4 bases and J 1 base, with 16 bases left between them. This CDR3 is built from 16 residues. Germline loops: CDR1 MGHDK, CDR2 SYGVNS. In DNA, the CDR3 is TGTGCCAGCAGTGCGGACGACACAACACTTAACTATGGCTACACCTTC. Translated, it gives CASSADDTTLNYGYTF.

This clonotype was picked up a small number of times. The chain links TRBV24-1 to TRBJ2-1, with D hard to call. Trimming stripped 9 bases from V and 5 bases from J, with 16 bases between. The CDR3 runs 14 residues. CDR1 is KGHDR and CDR2 is SFDVKD in the germline V gene. CDR3 sequence: CATGAGGLHNEQFF. CDR3 nucleotide sequence: TGTGCCACCGGTGCTGGTGGGCTACACAATGAGCAGTTCTTC.

Only a few counts were recorded for this clonotype. The chain uses TRBV7-9 and TRBJ1-4, with D maybe TRBD1 (5 bases). The CDR3 extends over 13 amino acids. Deletions cut 8 bases from V and 0 bases from J, with 7 bases between. CDR1 is SEHNR and CDR2 is FQNEAQ in the germline V gene (reference sequence). CDR3 residues: CASETATNEKLFF. For the CDR3, the DNA is TGTGCCAGCGAGACAGCAACTAATGAAAAACTGTTTTTT.

The V gene is TRBV29-1, the J gene TRBJ2-1; 7 bases align to TRBD2. J lost 1 base, V lost 4 bases, and 4 bases had no gene match. From germline, CDR1 is SQVTM and CDR2 ANQGSEA. CDR3 length: 14 residues. The CDR3 reads CSVVSGNSYNEQFF. The CDR3 nucleotides are TGCAGCGTTGTAAGCGGGAATTCCTACAATGAGCAGTTCTTC.

This clonotype occurred a few times. V gene TRBV10-3 combines with J gene TRBJ2-2, with TRBD2 matching 12 bases. V was clipped by 3 bases and J by 1 base; unmatched bases: 3. The V gene's germline CDR1 is ENHRY and CDR2 SYGVKD. The CDR3 is 17 residues long. CDR3 residues: CAISDRTSGVNTGELFF. CDR3 sequence (DNA): TGTGCCATCAGTGATAGGACTAGCGGGGTGAACACCGGGGAGCTGTTTTTT.

In its sample, this clonotype was seen a few times. The chain's CDR3 is CASITSSYNEQFF. CDR3 in DNA: TGTGCCAGCATAACGAGCTCCTACAATGAGCAGTTCTTC. The chain employs TRBV28 and TRBJ2-1; no clear D. CDR3 size: 13 residues. Trimming shortened V by 7 bases and J by 0 bases, and 7 bases separated the two germline ends. CDR1 is MDHEN, CDR2 SYDVKM, per germline.